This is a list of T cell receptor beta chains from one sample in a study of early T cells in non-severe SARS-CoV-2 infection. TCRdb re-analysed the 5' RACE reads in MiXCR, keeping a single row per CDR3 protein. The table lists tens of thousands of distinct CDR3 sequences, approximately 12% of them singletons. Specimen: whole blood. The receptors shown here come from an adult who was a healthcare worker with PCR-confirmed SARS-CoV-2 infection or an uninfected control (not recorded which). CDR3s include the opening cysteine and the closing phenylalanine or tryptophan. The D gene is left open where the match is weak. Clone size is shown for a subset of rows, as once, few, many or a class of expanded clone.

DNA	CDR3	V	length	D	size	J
TGCGCCAGCAGCTCGGGACAGGGTGTGACAGATACGCAGTATTTT	CASSSGQGVTDTQYF	TRBV5-1	15	TRBD1	many	TRBJ2-3
TGTGCCAGCAGCCCCGGGACGGTGATCGACGAGCAGTACTTC	CASSPGTVIDEQYF	TRBV7-8	14	-	many	TRBJ2-7
TGTGCCAGCAGTTTATTACTAGCGGGGGGGGACGAGCAGTACTTC	CASSLLLAGGDEQYF	TRBV28	15	TRBD2	-	TRBJ2-7
TGTGCCATCAGTGAGTCCGCTATTGTGCGAGCTTTCTTT	CAISESAIVRAFF	TRBV10-3	13	-	many	TRBJ1-1
TGTGCCAGCAGTTACTCTTCTGGACAGGGTTCCTACGAGCAGTACTTC	CASSYSSGQGSYEQYF	TRBV6-5	16	TRBD1	many	TRBJ2-7
TGTGCCAGCAGCCATAAAGGGGGACTGAACACTGAAGCTTTCTTT	CASSHKGGLNTEAFF	TRBV12-3/TRBV12-4	15	-	-	TRBJ1-1
TGCAGTGCCGAGTCGCGGTTTGGGTTAAACACTGAAGCTTTCTTT	CSAESRFGLNTEAFF	TRBV20-1	15	-	-	TRBJ1-1
TGCAGTGCTAGAGACAGGACCGGGATGAACACTGAAGCTTTCTTT	CSARDRTGMNTEAFF	TRBV20-1	15	-	-	TRBJ1-1
TGCAGCGTCCGTAGCGGGAACACAGATACGCAGTATTTT	CSVRSGNTDTQYF	TRBV29-1	13	TRBD2	-	TRBJ2-3
TGTGCCAGCAGTTGGTACTATGGCTACACCTTC	CASSWYYGYTF	TRBV28	11	-	many	TRBJ1-2
TGTGCCAGCAGCTTAGCGTCAGAGACCCAGTACTTC	CASSLASETQYF	TRBV7-9	12	-	many	TRBJ2-5
TGTGCCAGCAGCCCGTCGGGGGAGTACGAGCAGTACTTC	CASSPSGEYEQYF	TRBV6-5	13	-	many	TRBJ2-7
TGTGCCAGCAGTTTCGGGGTCGGGGCGGGTTTAGGAGATACGCAGTATTTT	CASSFGVGAGLGDTQYF	TRBV27	17	-	once	TRBJ2-3
TGTGCCAGCAGCTTAGCCCTAAAAACTAGCGGGCAGTACTTC	CASSLALKTSGQYF	TRBV7-9	14	TRBD2	-	TRBJ2-5
TGTGCCAGCAGCTTATCGCTCGCGGTTAACTACTACACCTTC	CASSLSLAVNYYTF	TRBV7-2	14	-	-	TRBJ1-2